This TCR beta chain emerged from a study of T cells after yellow fever vaccination. About the study: Low-cell-number fractions underwent preparation using SMART-Seq v4 Ultra Low Input. General study points: Post-booster repertoires contained most primary-vaccination clones again (roughly 97% CD4, around 88% CD8). When the response was secondary, it was weaker but reached its peak faster, day 5 versus 15. The CD4 compartment and the CD8 compartment contained a small share of clonotypes in common.

TCRdb used MiXCR to reprocess the 5' RACE reads, holding one entry per CDR3 protein. Here the sample spans around 310,000 distinct CDR3 sequences, roughly 3.5% being singletons. The CDR3 runs to 18 residues. With 7 bases removed from V and 1 base from J, the gap between germline ends came to 25 bases. Looked up from germline, CDR1 is SGHDN and CDR2 is FVKESK. This clonotype was counted only a few times. Antigen: not known. Material: PBMCs, obtained on the day of the yellow fever booster vaccination. This sequence joins TRBV14 and TRBJ2-5; weak D call: TRBD1 (8 bases). The source of this sequence is a man younger than 35 who received the YFV17D yellow fever vaccine. The CDR3 spells CASTPPRNTGGAQETQYF. CDR3 in DNA: TGTGCCAGCACCCCTCCAAGAAATACAGGGGGGGCCCAAGAGACCCAGTACTTC.